The 6 T cell receptor beta chains in this list originate from one sample, sequenced in a study of cytomegalovirus exposure and HLA in healthy donors (dated by TCRdb to about 2017). The receptor library was made with the immunoSEQ multiplex PCR assay. The multiplex PCR relied on a mix of 60 forward primers for TCR Vbeta segments and 13 reverse primers for TCR Jbeta segments. TCRdb stores this immuneACCESS table with in-frame sequences only. Part of the clones is absent; in the studies checked, under half of the shortfall reflects unresolved V genes, and no reason is known for the rest. Recorded for this sample are around 220,000 clones; under 80% of them occurred a single time. The ten largest clones capture 0.2% to 0.25% of the sample. The source material was PBMCs. The receptors originated from a girl aged 2-9 years in good health and CMV-seronegative.

This clone appeared once. The chain recombines TRBV6-1 with TRBJ2-7; 10 nucleotides align to TRBD2. CDR1 is MNHNS and CDR2 is SASEGT in the germline V gene. The trim removed 6 bases at V and 3 bases at J, leaving 2 bases unmatched. The CDR3 runs to 13 residues. CDR3 residues: CASRRLAGYEQYF. CDR3 nucleotide sequence: TGTGCCAGCAGAAGACTAGCGGGCTACGAGCAGTACTTC.

The V gene is TRBV25-1, the J gene TRBJ1-2, with D uncertain. V lost 4 bases to trimming and J lost 7 bases, with 19 bases between them. The CDR3 length is 15 residues. CDR1 is MGHDK, CDR2 SYGVNS, per germline. CDR3 DNA: TGTGCCAGCAGTGGATATGTATCTAGGAGCCGTGGCTACACCTTC. Translated: CASSGYVSRSRGYTF.

J is TRBJ2-5 and V is TRBV2; 8 positions agree with TRBD1. The V gene end was trimmed by 6 bases and the J gene end by 4 bases; junction bases not matched to a gene: 10. There are 15 residues in the CDR3. Germline assignment: CDR1 SNHLY and CDR2 FYNNEI. The CDR3, as DNA: TGTGCCAGCAGGAGGATGACAGGGGTAGGAGAGACCCAGTACTTC. This encodes CASRRMTGVGETQYF.

The chain employs TRBV9 and TRBJ2-4; D gene ambiguous. V was trimmed by 3 bases and J by 6 bases, leaving 19 bases between them. CDR1 is SGDLS and CDR2 is YYNGEE in the germline V gene. The CDR3 spans 16 residues. In DNA, the CDR3 is TGTGCCAGCAGCGCCGACTCATCGAAAGATTCAAACATTCAGTACTTC. Translating gives CASSADSSKDSNIQYF.

About this clone itself: Other DNA sequences in the sample encode the same CDR3. V is TRBV18 and J is TRBJ1-1; a weak D match, TRBD1 (5 bases). Germline loops: CDR1 KGHSH, CDR2 LQKENI. CDR3 size: 13 residues. V was clipped by 6 bases and J by 0 bases, with 8 bases between them. The CDR3 region has the DNA TGTGCCAGCTCTCTACAGGTGAACACTGAAGCTTTCTTT. Translation: CASSLQVNTEAFF.

V gene TRBV15 combines with J gene TRBJ2-7; TRBD1 might be the D (5 bases). This CDR3 spans 14 amino acids. V was cut by 3 bases and J by 0 bases, with 9 bases left in between. Germline-derived CDR1 and CDR2 are LNHNV and YYDKDF (reference sequence). The CDR3 DNA sequence: TGTGCCACCAGCAGCCAGGGCTACTCCTACGAGCAGTACTTC. Encoded protein: CATSSQGYSYEQYF. The complete variable domain, with remaining parts taken from reference TRBV15 and TRBJ2-7, reads DAMVIQNPRYQVTQFGKPVTLSCSQTLNHNVMYWYQQKSSQAPKLLFHYYDKDFNNEADTPDNFQSRRPNTSFCFLDIRSPGLGDTAMYLCATSSQGYSYEQYFGPGTRLTVT.